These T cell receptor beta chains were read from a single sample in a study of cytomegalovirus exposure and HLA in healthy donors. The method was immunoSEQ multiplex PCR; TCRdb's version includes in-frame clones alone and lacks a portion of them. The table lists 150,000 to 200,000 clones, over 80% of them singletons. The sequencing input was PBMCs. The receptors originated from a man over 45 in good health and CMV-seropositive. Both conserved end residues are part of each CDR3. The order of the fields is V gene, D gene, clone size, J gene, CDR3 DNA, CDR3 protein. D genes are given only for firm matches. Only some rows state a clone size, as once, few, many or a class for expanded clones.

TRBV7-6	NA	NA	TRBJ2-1	TGTGCCAGCAGGCGGGGCCTAGTAGGCCCAGGGTACAATGAGCAGTTCTTC	CASRRGLVGPGYNEQFF
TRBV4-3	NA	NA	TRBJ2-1	TGCGCCAGCAGCCAACTAGCCGCCTCCTACAATGAGCAGTTCTTC	CASSQLAASYNEQFF
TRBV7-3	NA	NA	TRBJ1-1	TGTGCCAGCAGCCCCTGGGGGGGGAACACTGAAGCTTTCTTT	CASSPWGGNTEAFF
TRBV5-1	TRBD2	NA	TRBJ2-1	TGCGCCAGCAGGGGACTAGCGGGAGGCTCCTACAATGAGCAGTTCTTC	CASRGLAGGSYNEQFF
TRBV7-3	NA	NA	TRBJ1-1	TGTGCCAGCAGCTTAACTGGGGCTAAGAACACTGAAGCTTTCTTT	CASSLTGAKNTEAFF
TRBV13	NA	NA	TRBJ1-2	TGTGCCAGCAGCTCACGGACAGAGCGAACTAACTATGGCTACACCTTC	CASSSRTERTNYGYTF
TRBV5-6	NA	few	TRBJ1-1	TGTGCCAGCAGCTTTACCGAGGATGAAGCTTTCTTT	CASSFTEDEAFF
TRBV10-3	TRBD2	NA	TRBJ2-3	TGTGCCATCAGGCCGACTAGCGGGGGCCATTTAACCACAGATACGCAGTATTTT	CAIRPTSGGHLTTDTQYF
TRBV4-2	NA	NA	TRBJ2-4	TGTGCCAGCAGCCAAGTACTAGCCAAAAACATTCAGTACTTC	CASSQVLAKNIQYF
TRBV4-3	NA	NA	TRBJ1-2	TGCGCCAGCAGCCACCGAGACAGCTATGGCTACACCTTC	CASSHRDSYGYTF
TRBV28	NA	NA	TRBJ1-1	TGTGCCAGCAGTTTATATCAAATGAACACTGAAGCTTTCTTT	CASSLYQMNTEAFF
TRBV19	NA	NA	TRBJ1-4	TGTGCCAGTAGTTCCTCAGGGGTGAATGAAAAACTGTTTTTT	CASSSSGVNEKLFF
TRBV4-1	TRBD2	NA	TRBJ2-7	TGCGCCAGCAGCCATACCGGGACTAGCGATTTTTTCTACGAGCAGTACTTC	CASSHTGTSDFFYEQYF
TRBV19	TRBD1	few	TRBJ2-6	TGTGCCAGTAGAACCGGGACAGGGGGTCGGGGGGCCAACGTCCTGACTTTC	CASRTGTGGRGANVLTF
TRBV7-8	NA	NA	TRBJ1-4	TGTGCCAGCAGCTTAAGGGAGGCAACTAATGAAAAACTGTTTTTT	CASSLREATNEKLFF
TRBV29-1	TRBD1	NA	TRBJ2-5	TGCAGCGTGGACAGGGGTGGCGAGACCCAGTACTTC	CSVDRGGETQYF
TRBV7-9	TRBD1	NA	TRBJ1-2	TGTGCCAGCAGCCCCGACCGGGACAGGGGAAACTATGGCTACACCTTC	CASSPDRDRGNYGYTF
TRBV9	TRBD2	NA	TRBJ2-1	TGTGCCAGCAGCCCCTTTAGCGGGAGGTCCTACAATGAGCAGTTCTTC	CASSPFSGRSYNEQFF
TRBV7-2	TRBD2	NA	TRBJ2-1	TGTGCCAGCAGCCGGACTAGCGGGGGTACCTATGAGCAGTTCTTC	CASSRTSGGTYEQFF
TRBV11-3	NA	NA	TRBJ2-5	TGTGCCAGCAGCCCTAGGCGTGAGACCCAGTACTTC	CASSPRRETQYF
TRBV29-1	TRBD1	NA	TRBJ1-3	TGCAGCGCCGACAGGGGTGGAAACACCATATATTTT	CSADRGGNTIYF
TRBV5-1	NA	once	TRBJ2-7	TGCGCCAGCAGCTTGGGTGGTGGGGGCAACGAGCAGTACTTC	CASSLGGGGNEQYF
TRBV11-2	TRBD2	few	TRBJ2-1	TGTGCCAGCAGCTGGACTAGCGGGACCTACAATGAGCAGTTCTTC	CASSWTSGTYNEQFF
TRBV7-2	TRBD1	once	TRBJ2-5	TGTGCCAGCATCAAGACAGGGGGCCGGGAGACCCAGTACTTC	CASIKTGGRETQYF
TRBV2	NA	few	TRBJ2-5	TGTGCCAGCAGTCAGACAACCCAGTACTTC	CASSQTTQYF
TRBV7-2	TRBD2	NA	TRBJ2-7	TGTGCCAGCAGCTTAACAGCGGGGGGGTCCCTCGAGCAGTACTTC	CASSLTAGGSLEQYF